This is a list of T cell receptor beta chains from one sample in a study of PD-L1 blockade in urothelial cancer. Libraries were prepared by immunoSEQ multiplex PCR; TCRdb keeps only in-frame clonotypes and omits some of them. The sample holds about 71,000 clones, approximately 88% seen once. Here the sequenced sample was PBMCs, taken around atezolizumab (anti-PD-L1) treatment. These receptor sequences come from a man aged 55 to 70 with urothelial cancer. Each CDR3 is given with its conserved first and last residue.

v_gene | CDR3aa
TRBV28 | CASTTLGLLGGNQPQHF
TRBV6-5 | CASSPTWGGPYGYTF
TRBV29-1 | CSVLPGTEYEQYF
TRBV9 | CASSALAGVGTDTQYF
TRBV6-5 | CASSTGDNQPQHF
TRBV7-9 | CASSLPGQGNTGELFF
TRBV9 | CASSVGSGTYNEQFF
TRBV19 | CASSIDHRVWADTQYF
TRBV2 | CASIAGGLMNTEAFF
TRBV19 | CASSSTGVRGSGTEAFF
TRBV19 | CASSNKGAGINQPQHF
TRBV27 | CASSLSGATYQPQHF
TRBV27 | CASSLAGKRTEAFF
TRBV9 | CASSVVAGSTDTQYF
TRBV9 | CASSVGLANNEQFF
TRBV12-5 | CASARYEQFF
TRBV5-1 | CASSSDLDQPQHF
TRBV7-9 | CASSYGDTGRTIYF
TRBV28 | CASSSGGGTEAFF
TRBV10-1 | CASSRLADGDTQYF
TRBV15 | CATSRGGSYNEQFF
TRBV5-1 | CASRRGGGHTDTQYF
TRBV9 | CASSPGGAIQYF
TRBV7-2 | CASSYNGGGTEAFF
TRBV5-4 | CASRSGTGLSSSYNEQFF
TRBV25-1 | CASSELWASSNYGYTF
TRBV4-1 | CASSQEDMNSPLHF
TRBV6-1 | CASSEAGGIYGYTF
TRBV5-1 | CASSLQTPGEQFF
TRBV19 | CASTPGREKLFF